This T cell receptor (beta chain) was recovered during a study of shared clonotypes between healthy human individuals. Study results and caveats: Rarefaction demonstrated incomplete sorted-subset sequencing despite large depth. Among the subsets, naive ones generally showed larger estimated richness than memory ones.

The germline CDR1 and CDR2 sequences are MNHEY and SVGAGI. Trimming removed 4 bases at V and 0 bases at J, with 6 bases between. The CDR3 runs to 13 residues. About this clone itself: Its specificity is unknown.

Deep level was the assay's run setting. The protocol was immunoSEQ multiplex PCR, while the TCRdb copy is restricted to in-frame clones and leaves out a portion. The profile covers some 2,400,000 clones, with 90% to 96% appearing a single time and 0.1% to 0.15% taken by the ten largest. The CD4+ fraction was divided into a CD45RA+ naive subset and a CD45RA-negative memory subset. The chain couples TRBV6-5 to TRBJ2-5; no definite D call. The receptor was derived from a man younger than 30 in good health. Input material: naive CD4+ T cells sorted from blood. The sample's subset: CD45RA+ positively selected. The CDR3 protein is CASSSANQETQYF. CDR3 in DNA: TGTGCCAGCAGTTCAGCGAACCAAGAGACCCAGTACTTC.